This T cell receptor beta chain stems from a study of T cells in Graves' hyperthyroidism and ophthalmopathy. The V end was cut by 3 bases, the J end by 0 bases, with 14 bases between. The CDR3 has 16 residues. This clonotype was detected ten times or more. From RNA transcripts, TCR beta CDR3 regions were amplified. The HTBI set primed first-round TCR CDR3 RT-PCR. TCRdb re-called the multiplex PCR reads through MiXCR, storing one row per CDR3 protein. Among hundreds of thousands of distinct CDR3 sequences, around 20% were seen once, and the ten largest hold approximately 15%. The TCR sequence derives from a woman in her fifties or sixties with Graves' hyperthyroidism that later progressed to Graves' ophthalmopathy. The gene calls are TRBV12-3 or TRBV12-4 and TRBJ1-1; D is unresolved. Sequenced sample: blood. The CDR3 region is CASSFGRVSLNTEAFF. The DNA for the CDR3 is TGTGCCAGCAGTTTTGGGAGGGTCTCCTTGAACACTGAAGCTTTCTTT.